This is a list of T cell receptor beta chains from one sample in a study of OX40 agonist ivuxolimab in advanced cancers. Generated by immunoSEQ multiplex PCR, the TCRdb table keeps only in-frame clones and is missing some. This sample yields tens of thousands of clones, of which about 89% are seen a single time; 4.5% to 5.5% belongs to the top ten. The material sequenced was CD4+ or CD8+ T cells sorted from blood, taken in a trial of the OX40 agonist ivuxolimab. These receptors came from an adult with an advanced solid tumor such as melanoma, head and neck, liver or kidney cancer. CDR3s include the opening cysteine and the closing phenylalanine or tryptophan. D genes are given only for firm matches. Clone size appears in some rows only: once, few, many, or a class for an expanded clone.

CDR3aa: CASSIRGRGTGELFF; CDR3nt: TGTGCCAGCAGCATCAGGGGGCGGGGCACCGGGGAGCTGTTTTTT; abundance: NA; j_gene: TRBJ2-2; v_gene: TRBV7-8; d_gene: TRBD1
CDR3aa: CASRTSGANRGSSTDTQYF; CDR3nt: TGTGCCTCAAGGACTAGCGGAGCTAATCGGGGTAGTAGCACAGATACGCAGTATTTT; abundance: NA; j_gene: TRBJ2-3; v_gene: TRBV30; d_gene: TRBD2
CDR3aa: CASSLSVLSSYNEQFF; CDR3nt: TGTGCCAGCAGTTTATCTGTTTTGAGCTCCTACAATGAGCAGTTCTTC; abundance: NA; j_gene: TRBJ2-1; v_gene: TRBV27; d_gene: NA
CDR3aa: CASAPDRVSDTQYF; CDR3nt: TGTGCCAGCGCTCCGGACAGGGTTAGCGATACGCAGTATTTT; abundance: few; j_gene: TRBJ2-3; v_gene: TRBV6-1; d_gene: TRBD1
CDR3aa: CASGFPQGTEAFF; CDR3nt: TGTGCTAGTGGTTTTCCCCAGGGAACTGAAGCTTTCTTT; abundance: NA; j_gene: TRBJ1-1; v_gene: TRBV12-5; d_gene: NA
CDR3aa: CATSSTGAWNTEAFF; CDR3nt: TGTGCCACCAGCAGTACAGGAGCCTGGAACACTGAAGCTTTCTTT; abundance: NA; j_gene: TRBJ1-1; v_gene: TRBV15; d_gene: NA
CDR3aa: CASSLFTEAFF; CDR3nt: TGTGCCAGCAGCCTTTTCACTGAAGCTTTCTTT; abundance: NA; j_gene: TRBJ1-1; v_gene: TRBV2; d_gene: NA
CDR3aa: CASSLGGQGYNQPQHF; CDR3nt: TGCGCCAGCAGCTTGGGGGGACAAGGGTATAATCAGCCCCAGCATTTT; abundance: few; j_gene: TRBJ1-5; v_gene: TRBV5-1; d_gene: NA
CDR3aa: CASSLTGFNYGYTF; CDR3nt: TGCGCCAGCAGCCTTACAGGGTTTAACTATGGCTACACCTTC; abundance: NA; j_gene: TRBJ1-2; v_gene: TRBV5-1; d_gene: NA
CDR3aa: CSVGGGRGPYEQYF; CDR3nt: TGCAGCGTTGGAGGTGGCAGGGGACCCTACGAGCAGTACTTC; abundance: NA; j_gene: TRBJ2-7; v_gene: TRBV29-1; d_gene: NA
CDR3aa: CASRGLAVSTDTQYF; CDR3nt: TGCGCCAGCCGGGGACTAGCGGTGAGCACAGATACGCAGTATTTT; abundance: NA; j_gene: TRBJ2-3; v_gene: TRBV5-1; d_gene: TRBD2
CDR3aa: CASSTHIAGDSYEQYF; CDR3nt: TGTGCCAGCAGTACCCACATAGCGGGAGATTCCTACGAGCAGTACTTC; abundance: NA; j_gene: TRBJ2-7; v_gene: TRBV28; d_gene: TRBD2
CDR3aa: CASSMVGGTSNQPQHF; CDR3nt: TGTGCCAGTAGTATGGTCGGGGGGACCAGCAATCAGCCCCAGCATTTT; abundance: NA; j_gene: TRBJ1-5; v_gene: TRBV19; d_gene: NA
CDR3aa: CASSLLAGRGTQYF; CDR3nt: TGTGCCAGCAGCTTGCTAGCGGGACGCGGGACCCAGTACTTC; abundance: NA; j_gene: TRBJ2-5; v_gene: TRBV5-6; d_gene: TRBD2
CDR3aa: CASTAGAGGYNEQFF; CDR3nt: TGCGCCTCCACGGCGGGAGCGGGGGGTTACAATGAGCAGTTCTTC; abundance: NA; j_gene: TRBJ2-1; v_gene: TRBV4-1; d_gene: TRBD2
CDR3aa: CASGDGPLRSNQPQHF; CDR3nt: TGTGCCAGCGGGGACGGGCCATTGAGGAGCAATCAGCCCCAGCATTTT; abundance: NA; j_gene: TRBJ1-5; v_gene: TRBV2; d_gene: NA
CDR3aa: CASRTDHGYTF; CDR3nt: TGTGCCAGCAGGACGGATCACGGCTACACCTTC; abundance: NA; j_gene: TRBJ1-2; v_gene: TRBV28; d_gene: NA
CDR3aa: CASKGGSGRNNQPQHF; CDR3nt: TGTGCCAGCAAAGGGGGCAGCGGAAGGAACAATCAGCCCCAGCATTTT; abundance: NA; j_gene: TRBJ1-5; v_gene: TRBV28; d_gene: TRBD1
CDR3aa: CASRLMENTEAFF; CDR3nt: TGTGCCAGCCGGCTCATGGAGAACACTGAAGCTTTCTTT; abundance: NA; j_gene: TRBJ1-1; v_gene: TRBV6-1; d_gene: NA
CDR3aa: CASSQDRGLDQTQYF; CDR3nt: TGCGCCAGCAGCCAAGATAGGGGGCTAGATCAGACCCAGTACTTC; abundance: NA; j_gene: TRBJ2-5; v_gene: TRBV4-1; d_gene: TRBD1
CDR3aa: CASSRGQGKGEQFF; CDR3nt: TGTGCCAGTAGTAGAGGCCAGGGGAAGGGTGAGCAGTTCTTC; abundance: NA; j_gene: TRBJ2-1; v_gene: TRBV19; d_gene: NA
CDR3aa: CASSFVAGSYNEQFF; CDR3nt: TGCGCCAGCAGCTTCGTGGCGGGGTCCTACAATGAGCAGTTCTTC; abundance: NA; j_gene: TRBJ2-1; v_gene: TRBV5-1; d_gene: NA
CDR3aa: CASSRTGGAYEQYF; CDR3nt: TGTGCCAGCAGCCGGACAGGGGGCGCGTACGAGCAGTACTTC; abundance: NA; j_gene: TRBJ2-7; v_gene: TRBV7-6; d_gene: TRBD1
CDR3aa: CASSIRLAGNTGELFF; CDR3nt: TGTGCCAGTAGTATCAGGCTAGCGGGTAACACCGGGGAGCTGTTTTTT; abundance: NA; j_gene: TRBJ2-2; v_gene: TRBV19; d_gene: TRBD2